The entry below gives a single T cell receptor beta chain sequence along with its context. This entry comes from a study of control samples from healthy donors and cancer patients. This table comes from immunoSEQ multiplex PCR, and its TCRdb copy is limited to in-frame clones, with some not included. The sample lists roughly 120,000 clones, 88% occurring once. This CDR3 has 17 amino acids. CDR1 is SQVTM and CDR2 is ANQGSEA in the germline V gene. Trimming removed 8 bases from V and 6 bases from J; junction bases left unmatched: 18. This TCR was sampled from a woman aged 70-85 years in good health. Sequencing used blood. The chain uses TRBV29-1 and TRBJ2-3; TRBD2 agrees at 12 bases. The CDR3 DNA reads as TGCAGCCTGAGGCGTCTAGCGGGGGGGCCCTCAGGCGATACGCAGTATTTT. It codes for CSLRRLAGGPSGDTQYF.